There are a few counts of the clone carrying this TCR beta chain. Its antigen is unknown. This sample is part of a study of identical twins. The CDR3 consists of 13 residues. V lost 2 bases to trimming and J lost 2 bases, with 10 bases between them. Looked up from germline, CDR1 is SQVTM and CDR2 is ANQGSEA. A universal primer site was incorporated via template switching, and the cDNA contained unique molecular identifiers. MiXCR, run by TCRdb on the 5' RACE reads, gives a single entry per CDR3 protein. The table records approximately 700,000 distinct CDR3 sequences, around a sixth of them present only once. Whole-study results and caveats: Fewer insertions were carried by abundant cord blood beta clonotypes, but none was seen in memory repertoires. Donors were not followed over many years; analysis was cross-sectional. Weaker excess twin sharing was seen among beta out-of-frame sequences.

Another study also made use of these data, one on T cells expressing NK-cell markers.

This clonotype originated in a woman in her late teens or twenties in good health. This chain connects TRBV29-1 to TRBJ2-7, with D possibly being TRBD1 (6 bases). Material: PBMCs. CDR3 sequence: CSVERDTPYEQYF. CDR3 bases: TGCAGCGTTGAACGGGACACCCCCTACGAGCAGTACTTC.